This T cell receptor beta chain was recorded in a study of control samples from healthy donors and cancer patients. Assay used: immunoSEQ multiplex PCR; TCRdb lists only in-frame clones, some missing. Altogether around 6,100 clones are present, 55% to 85% being singletons, with the ten largest covering 7.3%. From germline, CDR1 is MRHNA and CDR2 SNTAGT. Trimming removed 9 bases at V and 4 bases at J, with 17 bases between. The CDR3 length is 14 residues. The rearrangement uses TRBV6-4 and TRBJ2-3; a weak D match, TRBD2 (7 bases). Specimen: formalin-fixed, paraffin-embedded tissue. The clonotype comes from a male donor with melanoma. In DNA, the CDR3 is TGTGCCAGAAAAGGGAGGGGGGAGCCAGATACGCAGTATTTT. It yields the protein CARKGRGEPDTQYF.